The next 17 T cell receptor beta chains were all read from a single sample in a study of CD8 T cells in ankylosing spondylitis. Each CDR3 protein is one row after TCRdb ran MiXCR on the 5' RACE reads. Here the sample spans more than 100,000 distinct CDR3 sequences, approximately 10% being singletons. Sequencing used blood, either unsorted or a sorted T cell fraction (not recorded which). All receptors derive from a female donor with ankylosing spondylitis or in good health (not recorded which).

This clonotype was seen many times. The CDR3 bases are TGCGCCAGCAGCCAAGGCATTTTCTCCTACGAGCAGTACTTC. Protein product: CASSQGIFSYEQYF. This chain links TRBV4-1 with TRBJ2-7; D remains ambiguous. The CDR3 contains 14 residues. The V gene's germline CDR1 is MGHRA and CDR2 YSYEKL. The ends were cut back, 1 base at V and 0 bases at J, with 7 bases in the middle.

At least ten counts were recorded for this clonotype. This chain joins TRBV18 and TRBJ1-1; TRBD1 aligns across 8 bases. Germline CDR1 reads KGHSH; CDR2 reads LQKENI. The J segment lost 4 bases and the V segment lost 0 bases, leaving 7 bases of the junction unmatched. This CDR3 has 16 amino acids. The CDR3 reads CASSPPIAGGGTEAFF. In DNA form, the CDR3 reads TGTGCCAGCTCACCACCGATTGCAGGGGGCGGCACTGAAGCTTTCTTT.

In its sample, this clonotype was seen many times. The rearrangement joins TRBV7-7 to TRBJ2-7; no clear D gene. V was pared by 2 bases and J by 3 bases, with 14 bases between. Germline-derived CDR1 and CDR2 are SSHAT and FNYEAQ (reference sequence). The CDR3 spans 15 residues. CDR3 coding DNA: TGTGCCAGCAGCTTAAGGGCCAGTGCGATCTACGAGCAGTACTTC. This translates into CASSLRASAIYEQYF.

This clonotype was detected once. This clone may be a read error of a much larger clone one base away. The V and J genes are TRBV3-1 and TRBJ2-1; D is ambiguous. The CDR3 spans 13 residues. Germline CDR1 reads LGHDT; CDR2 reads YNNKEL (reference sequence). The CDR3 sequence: CASSQVPGAEQLF. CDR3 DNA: TGTGCCAGCAGCCAAGTCCCTGGCGCTGAGCAGCTCTTC.

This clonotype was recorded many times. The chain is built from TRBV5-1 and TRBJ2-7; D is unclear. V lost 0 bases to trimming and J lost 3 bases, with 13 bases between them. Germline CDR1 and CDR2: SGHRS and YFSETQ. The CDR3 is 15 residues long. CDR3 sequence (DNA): TGCGCCAGCAGCTTGGGTGACGTATCCTTCTACGAGCAGTACTTC. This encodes CASSLGDVSFYEQYF.

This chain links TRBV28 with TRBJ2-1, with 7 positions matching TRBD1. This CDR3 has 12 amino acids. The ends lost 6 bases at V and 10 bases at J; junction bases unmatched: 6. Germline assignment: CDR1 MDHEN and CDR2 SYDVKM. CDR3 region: CASSLDREEQFF. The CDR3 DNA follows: TGTGCCAGCAGCTTAGACAGGGAGGAGCAGTTCTTC.

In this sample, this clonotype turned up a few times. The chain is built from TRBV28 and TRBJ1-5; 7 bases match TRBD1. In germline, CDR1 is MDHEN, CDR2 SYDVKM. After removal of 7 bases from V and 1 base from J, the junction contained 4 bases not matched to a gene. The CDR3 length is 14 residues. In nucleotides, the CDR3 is TGTGCCAGCAACAGGGGAGGGAGCAATCAGCCCCAGCATTTT. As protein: CASNRGGSNQPQHF.

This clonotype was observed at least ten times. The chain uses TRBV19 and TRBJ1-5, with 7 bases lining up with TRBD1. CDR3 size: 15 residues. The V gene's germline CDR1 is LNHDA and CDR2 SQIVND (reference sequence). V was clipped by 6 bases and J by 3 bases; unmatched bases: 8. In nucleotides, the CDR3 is TGTGCCAGTAGCCGGACAGGTTTCACCAATCAGCCCCAGCATTTT. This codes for CASSRTGFTNQPQHF.

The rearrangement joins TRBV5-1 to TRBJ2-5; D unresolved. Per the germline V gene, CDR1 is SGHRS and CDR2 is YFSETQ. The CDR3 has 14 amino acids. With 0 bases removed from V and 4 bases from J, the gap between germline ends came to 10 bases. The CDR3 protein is CASSLAARVETQYF. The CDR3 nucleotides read TGCGCCAGCAGCTTGGCCGCTAGAGTAGAGACCCAGTACTTC. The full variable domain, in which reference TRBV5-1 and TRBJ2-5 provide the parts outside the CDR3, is KAGVTQTPRYLIKTRGQQVTLSCSPISGHRSVSWYQQTPGQGLQFLFEYFSETQRNKGNFPGRFSGRQFSNSRSEMNVSTLELGDSALYLCASSLAARVETQYFGPGTRLLVL.

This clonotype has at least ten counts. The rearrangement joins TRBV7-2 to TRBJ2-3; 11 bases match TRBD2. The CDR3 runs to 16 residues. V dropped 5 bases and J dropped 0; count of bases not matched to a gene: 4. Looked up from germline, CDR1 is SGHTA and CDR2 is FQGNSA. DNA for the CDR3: TGTGCCAGCAGCCAGGGGACTAGCGGCAGCACAGATACGCAGTATTTT. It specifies CASSQGTSGSTDTQYF.

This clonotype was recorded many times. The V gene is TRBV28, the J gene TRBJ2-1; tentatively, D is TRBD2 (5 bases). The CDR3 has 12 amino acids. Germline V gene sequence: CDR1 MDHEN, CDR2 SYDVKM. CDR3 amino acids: CAARAAYNEQFF. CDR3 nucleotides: TGTGCTGCTCGAGCGGCCTACAATGAGCAGTTCTTC.

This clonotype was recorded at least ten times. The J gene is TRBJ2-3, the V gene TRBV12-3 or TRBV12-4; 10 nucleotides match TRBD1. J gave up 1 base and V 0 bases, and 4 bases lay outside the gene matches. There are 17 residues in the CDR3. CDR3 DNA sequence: TGTGCCAGCAGTTTAGCCTCCGGGACAGGGGGCACAGATACGCAGTATTTT. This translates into CASSLASGTGGTDTQYF.

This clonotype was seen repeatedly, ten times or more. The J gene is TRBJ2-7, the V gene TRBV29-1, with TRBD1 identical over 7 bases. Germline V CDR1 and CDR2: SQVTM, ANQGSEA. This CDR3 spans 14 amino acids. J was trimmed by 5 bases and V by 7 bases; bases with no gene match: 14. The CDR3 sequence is CSGGKRQGAHEQYF. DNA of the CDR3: TGCAGCGGGGGGAAGCGACAGGGAGCCCACGAGCAGTACTTC.

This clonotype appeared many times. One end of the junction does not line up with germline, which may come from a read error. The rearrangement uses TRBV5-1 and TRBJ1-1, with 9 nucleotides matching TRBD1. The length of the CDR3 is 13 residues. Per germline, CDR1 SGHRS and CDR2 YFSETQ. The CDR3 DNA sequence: TGTGCCAGCAGCCTGACAGGGGGCACTGAAGCTTTCTTT. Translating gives CASSLTGGTEAFF.

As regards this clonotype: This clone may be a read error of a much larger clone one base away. The CDR3 reads CASKASGIYEQFF. The CDR3 DNA reads as TGTGCCTCGAAGGCTAGCGGGATCTATGAGCAGTTCTTC. This chain links TRBV30 with TRBJ2-1, with TRBD2 matching over 9 bases. Germline values: CDR1 GTSNPN, CDR2 SVGIG (reference sequence). The CDR3 sequence is 13 residues long. The junction had 9 bases not matched to a gene; V was cut back by 7 bases and J by 8 bases.

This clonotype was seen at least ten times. The DNA for the CDR3 is TGTGCCAGCAGCTTGGGTCCTGAAGCTTTCTTT. Protein sequence: CASSLGPEAFF. The chain employs TRBV5-6 and TRBJ1-1; D unresolved. V shed 0 bases and J shed 6 bases, with 3 bases lying between them. Looked up from germline, CDR1 is SGHDT and CDR2 is YYEEEE. The CDR3 consists of 11 residues.

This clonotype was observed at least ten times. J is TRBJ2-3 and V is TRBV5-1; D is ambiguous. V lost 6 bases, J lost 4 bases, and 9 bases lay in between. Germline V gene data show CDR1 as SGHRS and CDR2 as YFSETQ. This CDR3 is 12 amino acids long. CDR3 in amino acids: CASKLEADTQYF. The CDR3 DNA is TGCGCCAGCAAGCTAGAGGCAGATACGCAGTATTTT.